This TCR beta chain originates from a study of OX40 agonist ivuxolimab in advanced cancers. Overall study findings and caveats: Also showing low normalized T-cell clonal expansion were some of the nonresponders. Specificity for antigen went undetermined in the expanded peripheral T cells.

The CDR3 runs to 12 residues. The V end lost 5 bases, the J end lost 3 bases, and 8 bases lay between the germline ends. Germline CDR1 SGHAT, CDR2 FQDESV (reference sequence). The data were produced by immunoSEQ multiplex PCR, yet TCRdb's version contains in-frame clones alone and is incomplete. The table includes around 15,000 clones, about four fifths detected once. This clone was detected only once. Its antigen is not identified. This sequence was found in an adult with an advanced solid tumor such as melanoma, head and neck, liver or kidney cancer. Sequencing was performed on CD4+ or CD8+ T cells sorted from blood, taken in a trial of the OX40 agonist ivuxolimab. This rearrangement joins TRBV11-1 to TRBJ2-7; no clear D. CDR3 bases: TGTGCCAGCAGCATGACTCACTACGAGCAGTACTTC. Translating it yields CASSMTHYEQYF.